The 18 T cell receptor beta chains in this list originate from one sample, sequenced in a study of cytomegalovirus exposure and HLA in healthy donors. A multiplex PCR was run with 60 Vbeta primers and 13 Jbeta primers. This table comes from immunoSEQ multiplex PCR, and its TCRdb copy is limited to in-frame clones, with some not included. The table for this sample gives 150,000 to 200,000 clones. The specimen was PBMCs. Receptor source: a woman in her sixties or seventies in good health and CMV-seronegative.

V and J are TRBV5-1 and TRBJ2-7; 9 bases are a match to TRBD1. Germline loops: CDR1 SGHRS, CDR2 YFSETQ. This CDR3 has 16 amino acids. V shed 0 bases and J 2 bases; nucleotides not matched to a gene: 6. CDR3 DNA sequence: TGCGCCAGCAGCTTGGGTGGGACAGGGAGTACCTACGAGCAGTACTTC. Protein: CASSLGGTGSTYEQYF.

This chain connects TRBV6-6 to TRBJ1-2; D is perhaps TRBD1 (5 bases). CDR3 length: 14 amino acids. The V end was cut by 0 bases, the J end by 4 bases, with 9 bases between. Germline V gene lookup returns CDR1 MNHNY and CDR2 SVGAGI (reference sequence). This CDR3 reads CASSYSVGVYGYTF. DNA of the CDR3: TGTGCCAGCAGTTACTCGGTAGGGGTCTATGGCTACACCTTC.

V gene TRBV29-1 combines with J gene TRBJ1-1; 8 bases agree with TRBD1. J lost 9 bases, V lost 5 bases, and 2 bases had no gene match. This CDR3 has 10 residues. In germline, CDR1 is SQVTM, CDR2 ANQGSEA. As DNA, the CDR3 is TGCAGCGTTAGACAGGGGAAAGCTTTCTTT. Protein sequence: CSVRQGKAFF.

This chain joins TRBV5-6 and TRBJ1-3; TRBD1 matches 7 bases. The germline V gene encodes CDR1 SGHDT and CDR2 YYEEEE. CDR3 length equals 19 residues. The J segment lost 1 base and the V segment lost 3 bases, leaving 16 bases of the junction unmatched. The CDR3 sequence is CASSYYRGIQEESGNTIYF. DNA for the CDR3: TGTGCCAGCAGCTATTACAGGGGTATACAAGAGGAATCTGGAAACACCATATATTTT.

This rearrangement joins TRBV5-1 to TRBJ1-1; 10 nucleotides align to TRBD1. Germline CDR1 and CDR2: SGHRS and YFSETQ. The CDR3 is made up of 14 amino acids. V was pared by 0 bases and J by 5 bases, with 1 base of the junction left unmatched. The CDR3 sequence is CASSLGQGATEAFF. In DNA form, the CDR3 reads TGCGCCAGCAGCTTGGGACAGGGGGCTACTGAAGCTTTCTTT.

This chain joins TRBV2 and TRBJ2-7; D is perhaps TRBD1 (5 bases). Germline V gene lookup returns CDR1 SNHLY and CDR2 FYNNEI. Deletions cut 10 bases from V and 1 base from J, with 11 bases between. This CDR3 contains 12 residues. CDR3 bases: TGTGCCACATCAGGGTTTTCCTACGAGCAGTACTTC. Amino acids: CATSGFSYEQYF.

The V and J genes are TRBV6-1 and TRBJ2-3; no reliable D call. This CDR3 region has 14 residues. CDR1 MNHNS and CDR2 SASEGT come from the germline V gene. The ends were cut back, 6 bases at V and 1 base at J, with 11 bases in the middle. The CDR3 sequence: CASRESTGTDTQYF. The DNA for the CDR3 is TGTGCCAGCAGAGAAAGTACGGGCACAGATACGCAGTATTTT.

V is TRBV4-1 and J is TRBJ1-1, with a tentative D call TRBD1 (5 bases). The CDR3 sequence is 15 residues long. In germline, CDR1 is MGHRA, CDR2 YSYEKL. The V and J ends lost 4 bases and 3 bases respectively, with 15 bases between them. Here the CDR3 DNA reads TGCGCCAGCAGCCTACAGGCCCCGGGGGACACTGAAGCTTTCTTT. Its translation is CASSLQAPGDTEAFF.

J is TRBJ1-1 and V is TRBV7-9, with D perhaps TRBD1 (6 bases). V was pared by 5 bases and J by 1 base, with 17 bases between. CDR3 length: 16 amino acids. Per germline, CDR1 SEHNR and CDR2 FQNEAQ (reference sequence). CDR3 coding DNA: TGTGCCAGCAGCACAGCGAAGGACAGCCCGAACACTGAAGCTTTCTTT. This codes for CASSTAKDSPNTEAFF.

V and J are TRBV6-6 and TRBJ2-2, with TRBD2 matching over 8 bases. With V trimmed by 2 bases and J by 4 bases, 3 bases remained unmatched. CDR3 size: 15 residues. Germline V CDR1 and CDR2: MNHNY, SVGAGI (reference sequence). CDR3 nucleotide sequence: TGTGCCAGCAGTTACAACAGCGGGGGCACCGGGGAGCTGTTTTTT. It is translated as CASSYNSGGTGELFF.

The chain joins TRBV9 to TRBJ2-2; 8 bases map to TRBD2. Germline V CDR1 and CDR2: SGDLS, YYNGEE. The trim removed 4 bases at V and 3 bases at J, leaving 8 bases unmatched. The CDR3 has 16 residues. The CDR3 DNA reads TGTGCCAGCAGCCCCCGTGGAGCGGGGGACACCGGGGAGCTGTTTTTT. It encodes CASSPRGAGDTGELFF.

CDR3 amino acids: CASSSGRGKQETQYF. The CDR3 DNA reads as TGTGCCAGCAGCTCGGGTCGGGGGAAGCAAGAGACCCAGTACTTC. The chain uses TRBV11-3 and TRBJ2-5, with D perhaps matching TRBD2 (6 bases). Looked up from germline, CDR1 is SGHNT and CDR2 is YENEEA. The CDR3 has 15 amino acids. V was trimmed by 4 bases and J by 2 bases, leaving 14 bases between them.

The chain uses TRBV2 and TRBJ2-5; a possible D gene is TRBD1 (7 bases). Germline lookup yields CDR1 SNHLY and CDR2 FYNNEI. The CDR3 consists of 14 residues. Trimming removed 8 bases from V and 1 base from J, with 14 bases in between. Here the CDR3 reads CASQGGAGQETQYF. CDR3 coding DNA: TGTGCCAGCCAGGGGGGAGCGGGCCAAGAGACCCAGTACTTC.

The gene calls are TRBV4-2 and TRBJ2-1; 12 nucleotides align to TRBD2. The CDR3 consists of 17 residues. Germline assignment: CDR1 LGHNA and CDR2 YNFKEQ. Unmatched junction bases numbered 9, after V lost 1 base and J lost 8 bases. The CDR3 DNA sequence: TGTGCCAGCAGCCAAGCAAACCTAGCGGGGGGGCCAGATGAGCAGTTCTTC. It yields the protein CASSQANLAGGPDEQFF.

The chain joins TRBV10-3 to TRBJ1-1; 7 bases fit TRBD1. V lost 10 bases to trimming and J lost 1 base; unmatched junction nucleotides: 6. Germline V lookup: CDR1 ENHRY, CDR2 SYGVKD. This CDR3 spans 13 amino acids. CDR3 residues: CANAGQPNTEAFF. The CDR3 DNA sequence: TGTGCCAACGCGGGACAGCCGAACACTGAAGCTTTCTTT.

The V call is TRBV14, the J call TRBJ2-7, with D possibly being TRBD2 (6 bases). The length of the CDR3 is 17 residues. Trimming removed 3 bases from V and 2 bases from J, with 20 bases in between. Germline CDR1 is SGHDN and CDR2 is FVKESK. CDR3 nucleotide sequence: TGTGCCAGCAGCCATGAAAGGCGGGGAAAGGCGACCTACGAGCAGTACTTC. Translation gives CASSHERRGKATYEQYF. The full variable domain, in which reference TRBV14 and TRBJ2-7 provide the parts outside the CDR3, is EAGVTQFPSHSVIEKGQTVTLRCDPISGHDNLYWYRRVMGKEIKFLLHFVKESKQDESGMPNNRFLAERTGGTYSTLKVQPAELEDSGVYFCASSHERRGKATYEQYFGPGTRLTVT.

This chain connects TRBV5-8 to TRBJ1-2; D remains ambiguous. Germline-derived CDR1 and CDR2 are SGHTS and YDEGEE. V gave up 5 bases and J gave up 4 bases, with 12 bases separating them. The CDR3 length is 13 residues. CDR3 protein: CASSLGRGYGYTF. CDR3 in DNA: TGTGCCAGCAGTCTCGGGCGGGGCTATGGCTACACCTTC.

V and J are TRBV2 and TRBJ1-5, with D unclear. Trimming took off 3 bases at V and 7 bases at J, with 10 bases between the two ends. The CDR3 runs to 13 residues. CDR1 and CDR2 from the germline V gene are SNHLY and FYNNEI. The CDR3 spells CASSDEGGQPQHF. CDR3 sequence (DNA): TGTGCCAGCAGTGATGAGGGAGGGCAGCCCCAGCATTTT.